This T cell receptor (beta chain) emerged from a study of tumor-infiltrating lymphocytes in primary liver carcinoma. Unsorted bulk tissue (about 19-33 mg) underwent RNA and DNA co-extraction. Chronic HBV infection affected patients, none of whom had received treatment. A primer in the constant region served to generate TCR beta cDNA from roughly 520 ng of total RNA. Slightly modified ARM-PCR, run as three nested multiplex PCR rounds, produced the TCR beta libraries. In the first two PCR rounds, TRBV1-TRBV30 forward primers were paired with a C-beta reverse primer, and each round lasted about 9 cycles. TCRdb re-called the multiplex PCR reads with MiXCR, one entry per CDR3 protein. In the table there are about 74,000 distinct CDR3 sequences, 60% to 80% of which are singletons. Germline V gene lookup returns CDR1 SQVTM and CDR2 ANQGSEA. CDR3 size: 12 residues.

The genes are TRBV29-1 and TRBJ2-5; 9 positions agree with TRBD2. The clonotype originates from a man in his forties with primary liver carcinoma and hepatitis B virus infection. Sequencing was done on a sample of liver tumor tissue from sampling region 4. Subset here: tumor region T4, right-lateral pole. The CDR3 DNA reads as TGCAACGCGGGGGGGGGGGTTTTGACCCAGTACTTC. Translating gives CNAGGGVLTQYF.